This entry is about one T cell receptor (beta chain). This clonotype occurred many times. Its antigen target is currently unknown. The record has no base qualities; no much larger clone is one base away. This sample stems from a study of T-cell reconstitution after alpha-beta-depleted transplantation in children (dated by TCRdb to the mid-2010s). Broadly, across the study: The study quantitatively tracked T-cell immune reconstitution after TCRalphabeta/CD19-depleted allogeneic hematopoietic cell transplantation in children using TCR repertoire profiling.

The library was produced with PCR. TCRdb names Illumina HiSeq 2500 as the instrument used. TCR library preparation used molecular barcoding, with unique molecular identifiers applied to normalize quantification of the TCRbeta repertoire. In TCRdb, the public reads were trimmed at Q25 with fastp and aligned with MiXCR, with productive beta chains retained. One record per CDR3 amino acid sequence lists the most common genes and DNA. The sample data list 190,000 or so distinct CDR3 sequences, and roughly 15% of these were observed just once. The ten most abundant clones make up less than 15% of the sample. Via the germline V gene (reference sequence), CDR1 is GTSNPN and CDR2 SVGIG. V is clipped by 3 bases and J by 5 bases, and the sequence between their germline boundaries is 11 bases long. The CDR3 has 12 amino acids, counting the end cysteine and phenylalanine. Just the 36-base CDR3 DNA is kept, in frame starting at base 1.

Recombination linked TRBV30 to TRBJ2-7, with TRBD1 as a weak D call on 6 bases. The sequence was obtained from a human donor who donated a stem cell graft to a child with acute lymphoblastic leukemia. The material sequenced was PBMCs from the stem cell graft donor, taken from the stem cell graft. The CDR3 reads as follows: CAWSPQGNEQYF. The nucleotide sequence reads TGTGCCTGGAGCCCACAGGGAAACGAGCAGTACTTC.